This T cell receptor (beta chain) was identified in a study of control samples from healthy donors and cancer patients. CDR1 is LNHNV, CDR2 YYDKDF, per germline (reference sequence). V was cut by 5 bases and J by 5 bases, with 9 bases left in between. The CDR3 covers 13 residues. Produced via immunoSEQ multiplex PCR; TCRdb's table is partial and in-frame only. The data contain hundreds of thousands of clones, 90% of them singletons. Sequencing used PBMCs. This sequence joins TRBV15 and TRBJ1-4, with D unclear. The source is a man aged 35-49 years with head and neck cancer. The CDR3 nucleotides read TGTGCCACCAGCGTGGGTCCGAATGAAAAACTGTTTTTT. Its translation: CATSVGPNEKLFF.